This record covers a single T cell receptor beta chain. This specimen comes from a study of blood T cell repertoires in COVID-19. About the research overall: Spain, Italy and the United States supplied samples that represented acute and convalescent COVID-19. Nucleic acid was either cDNA or gDNA, and it came from T cells, B-cell-depleted T cells, or PBMCs.

The CDR3 consists of 14 residues. Germline trimming cut 2 bases from V and 4 bases from J; bases unmatched to any gene: 3. Germline lookup yields CDR1 MNHEY and CDR2 SVGAGI. Original methodology: Reference gene primers were amplified, and this amplification served to estimate nucleated cell counts. Libraries were prepared by immunoSEQ multiplex PCR; TCRdb keeps only in-frame clonotypes and omits some of them. V, J and clone size are those of that table, while D and trimming were read from the DNA. Counted here are some 150,000 clones, about 81% occurring once; the ten biggest clones make up roughly 4%.

This clonotype was sampled from a woman of 80 years or more with acute or convalescent COVID-19. What was sequenced was peripheral blood. This chain connects TRBV6-5 to TRBJ2-5; 8 positions agree with TRBD2. This chain's CDR3 is CASSYVGGGETQYF. In nucleotides, the CDR3 is TGTGCCAGCAGTTACGTCGGGGGGGGAGAGACCCAGTACTTC.